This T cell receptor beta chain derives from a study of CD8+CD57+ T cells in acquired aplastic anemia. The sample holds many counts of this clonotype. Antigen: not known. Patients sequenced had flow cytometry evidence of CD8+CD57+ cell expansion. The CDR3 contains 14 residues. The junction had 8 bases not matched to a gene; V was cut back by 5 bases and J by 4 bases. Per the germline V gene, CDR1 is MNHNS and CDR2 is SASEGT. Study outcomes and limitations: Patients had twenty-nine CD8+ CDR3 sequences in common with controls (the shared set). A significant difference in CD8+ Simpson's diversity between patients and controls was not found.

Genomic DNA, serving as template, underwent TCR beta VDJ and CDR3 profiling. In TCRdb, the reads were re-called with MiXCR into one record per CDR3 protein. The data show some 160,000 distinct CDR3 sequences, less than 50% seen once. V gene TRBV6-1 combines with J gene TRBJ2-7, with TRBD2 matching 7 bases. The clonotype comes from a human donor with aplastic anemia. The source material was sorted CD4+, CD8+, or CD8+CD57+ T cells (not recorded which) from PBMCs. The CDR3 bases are TGTGCCAGCAGTCAACGGCGGGGGTCGTACGAGCAGTACTTC. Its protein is CASSQRRGSYEQYF.